A single sample gave rise to the 10 T cell receptor beta chains below, sequenced in a study of blood T cell repertoires in COVID-19. The assay was immunoSEQ multiplex PCR, and TCRdb's table has in-frame clones only and misses some. The data contain about 350,000 clones, over 75% of them singletons. Sequencing was done on a sample of PBMCs or T cells enriched from blood (not recorded which). These receptors were collected from a woman aged 30 to 39 who had recovered from COVID-19.

J is TRBJ2-3 and V is TRBV5-1; TRBD1 is a possible D gene (6 bases). Looked up from germline, CDR1 is SGHRS and CDR2 is YFSETQ. Trimming pared 4 bases from V and 2 bases from J, leaving 11 bases between. The CDR3 loop spans 14 amino acids. The CDR3 protein is CASSQTGITDTQYF. CDR3 in DNA: TGCGCCAGCAGCCAAACAGGGATCACAGATACGCAGTATTTT.

J is TRBJ1-1 and V is TRBV6-5; D gene ambiguous. Between the trimmed V and J ends, which lost 7 bases and 0 bases, there was a span of 9 bases. CDR3 length: 13 residues. Germline CDR1 MNHEY, CDR2 SVGAGI. CDR3 amino acids: CASNLYLNTEAFF. The CDR3 nucleotides read TGTGCCAGCAATTTATACTTGAACACTGAAGCTTTCTTT.

This chain links TRBV27 with TRBJ1-2; D perhaps matches TRBD1 (5 bases). The CDR3 spans 13 residues. Per germline, CDR1 MNHEY and CDR2 SMNVEV (reference sequence). With 0 bases removed from V and 7 bases from J, the gap between germline ends came to 9 bases. CDR3 protein: CASSLSAGFGYTF. CDR3 in DNA: TGTGCCAGCAGTTTATCGGCAGGGTTTGGCTACACCTTC.

This clone was counted only a few times. The CDR3 is CASSRGQGASEKLFF. The CDR3, as DNA: TGCGCCAGCAGCCGTGGTCAGGGGGCAAGTGAAAAACTGTTTTTT. The V gene is TRBV5-1, the J gene TRBJ1-4; 8 nucleotides match TRBD1. The CDR3 is 15 residues long. Germline CDR1 SGHRS, CDR2 YFSETQ. With V trimmed by 4 bases and J by 7 bases, 9 bases remained unmatched.

The chain joins TRBV19 to TRBJ2-1; D unresolved. This CDR3 contains 16 residues. V was trimmed by 3 bases and J by 4 bases, leaving 16 bases between them. In germline, CDR1 is LNHDA, CDR2 SQIVND (reference sequence). In nucleotides, the CDR3 is TGTGCCAGTAGTATGTCTGTTGCCAGGTCATACAATGAGCAGTTCTTC. Translating gives CASSMSVARSYNEQFF.

The chain links TRBV5-4 to TRBJ2-1, with 8 bases aligning to TRBD1. Germline V CDR1 and CDR2: SGHNT, YYREEE (reference sequence). Losses at the gene ends were 1 base for V and 1 base for J; bases not matched to a gene: 4. The CDR3 has 16 residues. The CDR3 region is CASSLKTGGSYNEQFF. CDR3 coding DNA: TGTGCCAGCAGCTTGAAAACAGGGGGGTCCTACAATGAGCAGTTCTTC.

V gene TRBV12-3 or TRBV12-4 combines with J gene TRBJ2-6; D gene unclear. CDR3 length equals 12 residues. V lost 10 bases and J 0 bases, leaving 4 bases between the germline ends. The CDR3 loop reads CAKSSGANVLTF. The DNA of the CDR3 is TGTGCCAAGAGCTCTGGGGCCAACGTCCTGACTTTC.

The chain combines TRBV25-1 with TRBJ2-3, with D tentatively TRBD2 (6 bases). Germline assignment: CDR1 MGHDK and CDR2 SYGVNS. The V end lost 2 bases, the J end lost 2 bases, and 17 bases lay between the germline ends. The CDR3 length is 17 residues. CDR3 nucleotides: TGTGCCAGCAGTGAAATTCCAGGGAGGACCTACACAGATACGCAGTATTTT. This gives the protein CASSEIPGRTYTDTQYF.

The rearrangement uses TRBV4-2 and TRBJ2-7; D is undetermined. The CDR3 is 15 amino acids. The germline gives CDR1 LGHNA, CDR2 YNFKEQ. Between the trimmed V and J ends, which lost 0 bases and 0 bases, there was a span of 9 bases. DNA of the CDR3: TGTGCCAGCAGCCAAGATTCGGCTAGCTCCTACGAGCAGTACTTC. Translation: CASSQDSASSYEQYF.

The chain joins TRBV13 to TRBJ2-7; the D gene is possibly TRBD2 (6 bases). In germline, CDR1 is PRHDT, CDR2 FYEKMQ (reference sequence). Deletions cut 4 bases from V and 2 bases from J, with 15 bases between. The CDR3 contains 15 residues. In DNA form, the CDR3 reads TGTGCCAGCAGCTCCGGGACTCCTGGGACCTACGAGCAGTACTTC. It is translated as CASSSGTPGTYEQYF.